Reported below is one T cell receptor (beta chain). The method was immunoSEQ multiplex PCR; TCRdb's version includes in-frame clones alone and lacks a portion of them. The profile shows around 100,000 clones, about 91% of them singletons. These data are taken from a study of blood T cell repertoires in COVID-19. Germline CDR1 is MNHEY and CDR2 is SVGEGT. There are 16 residues in the CDR3. V lost 4 bases to trimming and J lost 0 bases; unmatched junction nucleotides: 4. Sequencing was performed on peripheral blood. This clonotype originated in a human donor in a cohort sampled during active COVID-19. The rearrangement uses TRBV6-2 or TRBV6-3 and TRBJ2-1, with 9 bases matching TRBD1. CDR3: CASSSRQGGSYNEQFF. In nucleotides, the CDR3 is TGTGCCAGCAGTTCCCGACAGGGGGGCTCCTACAATGAGCAGTTCTTC.